This TCR beta chain emerged from a study of blood T cell repertoires in COVID-19. Study summary: Italy, Spain and the United States were the sources of the convalescent and acute COVID-19 samples.

Authors' methods: Cell counts per sample came from amplifying reference gene primers. Generated by immunoSEQ multiplex PCR, the TCRdb table keeps only in-frame clones and is missing some. That table gives V, J and clone size, and the DNA gave D and trimming. The sample has roughly 260,000 clones, approximately 89% seen once. CDR3 length: 15 amino acids. Per the germline V gene, CDR1 is MNHNY and CDR2 is SVGAGI (reference sequence). Unmatched junction bases numbered 7, after V lost 2 bases and J lost 6 bases. This clonotype was obtained from a woman in her fifties or sixties with acute or convalescent COVID-19. V is TRBV6-6 and J is TRBJ2-7; TRBD1 agrees at 10 bases. Sequencing was done on a sample of peripheral blood. The CDR3 loop is CASSYTGQGQSEQYF. CDR3 bases: TGTGCCAGCAGTTACACGGGACAGGGGCAGAGCGAGCAGTACTTC.